This T cell receptor (beta chain) comes out of a study of T cell responses to AZD1222 COVID-19 vaccine. Whole-study findings and limits: Regions left unmutated in variants are reportedly the target of nearly half of spike-specific TCRs.

Libraries were prepared by immunoSEQ multiplex PCR; TCRdb keeps only in-frame clonotypes and omits some of them. Among 140,000 to 150,000 clones, nearly 95% were seen once, and the ten largest hold 4.5% to 5.5%. With regard to this clone: Its target is unknown.

The receptor was derived from an adult in good health. The source material was peripheral blood, sampled on day 0 of AZD1222 vaccination.

CDR3 protein: CASSLTGSDSPLHF. CDR3 nucleotides: TGCGCCAGCAGCCTGACAGGCTCGGATTCACCCCTCCACTTT. The V gene is TRBV4-1, the J gene TRBJ1-6, with TRBD1 as a possible D gene (6 bases). Per the germline V gene, CDR1 is MGHRA and CDR2 is YSYEKL. V lost 4 bases to trimming and J lost 8 bases, with 12 bases between them. The CDR3 has 14 amino acids.